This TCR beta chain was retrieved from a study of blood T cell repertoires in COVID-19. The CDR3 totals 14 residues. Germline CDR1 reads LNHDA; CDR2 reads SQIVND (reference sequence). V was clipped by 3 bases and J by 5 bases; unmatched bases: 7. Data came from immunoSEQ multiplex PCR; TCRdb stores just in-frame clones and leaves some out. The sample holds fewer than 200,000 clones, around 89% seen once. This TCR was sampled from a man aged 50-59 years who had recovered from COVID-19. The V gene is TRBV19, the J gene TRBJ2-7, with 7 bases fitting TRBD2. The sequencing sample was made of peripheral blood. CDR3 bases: TGTGCCAGTAGTATCGGGGGGAGTAGCAACGAGCAGTACTTC. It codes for CASSIGGSSNEQYF.